Listed here are 25 T cell receptor beta chains from one sample, sequenced in a study of tissue T cells after allogeneic stem cell transplantation. Profiled with immunoSEQ multiplex PCR; TCRdb holds only in-frame clones, not every one. The sample holds tens of thousands of clones; roughly 90% are singletons and the top ten take about 3.8%. The sample here was blood, taken before transplantation. The receptors come from a woman aged 40 to 75 who later had graft-versus-host disease after an allogeneic stem cell transplant.

V gene TRBV7-9 combines with J gene TRBJ1-1, with D unclear. The V gene's germline CDR1 is SEHNR and CDR2 FQNEAQ (reference sequence). The CDR3 is 13 amino acids. The V end lost 3 bases, the J end lost 1 base, and 6 bases lay between the germline ends. The CDR3 DNA sequence: TGTGCCAGCAGCTTGGTTCGGAACACTGAAGCTTTCTTT. Its translation is CASSLVRNTEAFF.

This rearrangement joins TRBV18 to TRBJ2-1, with 16 nucleotides matching TRBD2. Germline V gene data show CDR1 as KGHSH and CDR2 as LQKENI. CDR3 length: 16 residues. V gave up 0 bases and J gave up 8 bases; unmatched junction bases: 1. Here the CDR3 reads CASSPPGLAGGYEQFF. DNA for the CDR3: TGTGCCAGCTCACCACCGGGACTAGCGGGAGGGTATGAGCAGTTCTTC.

This rearrangement joins TRBV9 to TRBJ1-4; 10 bases map to TRBD1. In germline, CDR1 is SGDLS, CDR2 YYNGEE. This CDR3 has 13 residues. V lost 2 bases, J lost 14 bases, and 6 bases stayed unmatched. CDR3: CASSVLDRGLLFF. The CDR3 nucleotides are TGTGCCAGCAGCGTCCTCGACAGGGGGCTTCTGTTTTTT.

The V call is TRBV19, the J call TRBJ2-7, with D possibly being TRBD2 (5 bases). The CDR3 has 13 residues. V lost 5 bases and J lost 6, with 14 bases in between. CDR1 LNHDA and CDR2 SQIVND come from the germline V gene (reference sequence). The CDR3 sequence: CASSRTSDGEQYF. The DNA of the CDR3 is TGTGCCAGTAGTCGGACTTCGGACGGCGAGCAGTACTTC.

This clone was recorded only once. The V gene is TRBV29-1, the J gene TRBJ2-7, with a weak D call TRBD2 (5 bases). Germline V lookup: CDR1 SQVTM, CDR2 ANQGSEA. CDR3 length equals 12 residues. The V and J ends lost 3 bases and 7 bases respectively, with 13 bases between them. The CDR3 coding sequence is TGCAGCGTTGAGGATGAGCCGGGGGAGCAGTACTTC. Translating it yields CSVEDEPGEQYF.

This rearrangement joins TRBV7-2 to TRBJ1-2; 7 bases match TRBD1. V trimming: 2 bases; J trimming: 6 bases; junction bases outside the gene matches: 6. The CDR3 consists of 14 residues. CDR1 is SGHTA and CDR2 is FQGNSA in the germline V gene. Here the CDR3 reads CASSLQSGQNGYTF. DNA for the CDR3: TGTGCCAGCAGCTTACAATCGGGACAGAATGGCTACACCTTC.

This rearrangement joins TRBV10-1 to TRBJ2-3; TRBD2 aligns across 9 bases. Germline V gene sequence: CDR1 WNHNN, CDR2 SYGVQD (reference sequence). Losses at the gene ends were 0 bases for V and 5 bases for J; bases not matched to a gene: 9. CDR3 length: 17 amino acids. CDR3: CASSESPAGGPQDTQYF. The CDR3 DNA follows: TGCGCCAGCAGTGAGTCGCCGGCGGGAGGGCCTCAAGATACGCAGTATTTT.

This chain connects TRBV19 to TRBJ1-5, with D perhaps TRBD1 (5 bases). CDR3 length: 17 amino acids. V was trimmed by 5 bases and J by 1 base, leaving 18 bases between them. Germline V gene sequence: CDR1 LNHDA, CDR2 SQIVND (reference sequence). The CDR3 region has the DNA TGTGCCAGTAGTCCCTACTCAGGGTTATCGAGCAATCAGCCCCAGCATTTT. This encodes CASSPYSGLSSNQPQHF.

V gene TRBV19 combines with J gene TRBJ1-3, with 9 bases lining up with TRBD1. This CDR3 spans 14 amino acids. The V gene's germline CDR1 is LNHDA and CDR2 SQIVND (reference sequence). V lost 5 bases and J lost 2; bases outside the gene matches: 1. DNA for the CDR3: TGTGCCAGTAGTCGGACAGGGGCTGGAAACACCATATATTTT. It translates to CASSRTGAGNTIYF.

V and J are TRBV21-1 and TRBJ2-1; the D call TRBD2 from the table was never checked on the DNA. TRBV21-1 is a listed pseudogene. The CDR3 has 11 amino acids. The CDR3 loop reads CASSKRLAQFF. CDR3 coding DNA: TGTGCCAGCAGCAAGAGACTAGCACAGTTCTTC.

CDR3 DNA sequence: TGTGCCAGCAGGGGACGCTACAATGAGCAGTTCTTC. Translated: CASRGRYNEQFF. The chain couples TRBV28 to TRBJ2-1, with D perhaps assigned TRBD1 or TRBD2 (5 bases each). Germline values: CDR1 MDHEN, CDR2 SYDVKM. Trimming removed 6 bases from V and 3 bases from J, with 6 bases in between. This CDR3 region has 12 residues.

V usage is TRBV18 and J usage is TRBJ2-7; 9 positions match TRBD1. The trim removed 4 bases at V and 2 bases at J, leaving 6 bases unmatched. This CDR3 has 15 residues. Germline values: CDR1 KGHSH, CDR2 LQKENI. This CDR3 reads CASSQGQGQTYEQYF. CDR3 DNA: TGTGCCAGCTCACAGGGACAGGGCCAGACCTACGAGCAGTACTTC.

The chain employs TRBV30 and TRBJ2-7, with TRBD2 matching over 13 bases. Trimming removed 0 bases from V and 0 bases from J; junction bases left unmatched: 11. Germline loops: CDR1 GTSNPN, CDR2 SVGIG (reference sequence). The CDR3 runs to 19 residues. This chain's CDR3 is CAWSVLRLAGGIGSYEQYF. CDR3 DNA sequence: TGTGCCTGGAGTGTACTTAGACTAGCGGGAGGAATAGGCTCCTACGAGCAGTACTTC.

The chain joins TRBV6-1 to TRBJ1-1; the D gene is possibly TRBD1 (5 bases). The germline V gene encodes CDR1 MNHNS and CDR2 SASEGT. This CDR3 is built from 17 residues. Trimming removed 3 bases at V and 1 base at J, with 18 bases between. In nucleotides, the CDR3 is TGTGCCAGCAGTGAGAGCTTTGCGTGGGGCGCGAACACTGAAGCTTTCTTT. Protein product: CASSESFAWGANTEAFF.

The V gene is TRBV10-2, the J gene TRBJ2-5; no clear D gene. CDR1 and CDR2 from the germline V gene are WSHSY and SAAADI. The CDR3 spans 12 residues. V was clipped by 2 bases and J by 4 bases, with 5 bases between them. CDR3 bases: TGCGCCAGCAGTGAGGTACTAGAGACCCAGTACTTC. Amino acid sequence: CASSEVLETQYF.

This rearrangement joins TRBV4-3 to TRBJ1-4; 8 nucleotides align to TRBD1. Losses at the gene ends were 4 bases for V and 8 bases for J; bases not matched to a gene: 6. This CDR3 is built from 14 residues. In germline, CDR1 is LGHNA, CDR2 YSLEER. The CDR3 reads CASSRTGMMEKLFF. The CDR3 coding sequence is TGCGCCAGCAGCCGGACAGGGATGATGGAAAAACTGTTTTTT.

This sequence joins TRBV6-5 and TRBJ2-7; possibly TRBD1 or TRBD2 for D (5 bases each). Germline values: CDR1 MNHEY, CDR2 SVGAGI. Trimming pared 6 bases from V and 4 bases from J, leaving 13 bases between. This CDR3 spans 13 amino acids. The CDR3 bases are TGTGCCAGCAGGGTGCAGGGAGATTACGAGCAGTACTTC. Protein product: CASRVQGDYEQYF.

V and J are TRBV12-3 or TRBV12-4 and TRBJ1-1; D not certain. CDR3 size: 13 residues. Trimming removed 5 bases at V and 6 bases at J, with 13 bases between. The CDR3 here is CASSELVVSEAFF. CDR3 coding DNA: TGTGCCAGCAGTGAACTCGTGGTCTCTGAAGCTTTCTTT.

This clone was observed once. This sequence joins TRBV24-1 and TRBJ2-3; perhaps D is TRBD1 or TRBD2 (5 bases each). Germline values: CDR1 KGHDR, CDR2 SFDVKD. Trimming removed 2 bases at V and 8 bases at J, with 16 bases between. The CDR3 extends over 15 amino acids. CDR3 in DNA: TGTGCCACCAGTGATTCCCCTACGGGGCTTCGTACGCAGTATTTT. Protein: CATSDSPTGLRTQYF.

This clone was seen a handful of times. The chain recombines TRBV5-8 with TRBJ2-1, with 9 bases fitting TRBD2. After removal of 4 bases from V and 7 bases from J, the junction contained 9 bases not matched to a gene. The CDR3 loop spans 15 amino acids. Germline V gene sequence: CDR1 SGHTS, CDR2 YDEGEE. The CDR3 reads CASSRGLAIGNEQFF. In nucleotides, the CDR3 is TGTGCCAGCAGCCGCGGACTAGCGATAGGTAATGAGCAGTTCTTC.

The J gene is TRBJ1-1, the V gene TRBV10-3; D gene ambiguous. Trimming removed 10 bases from V and 2 bases from J, with 8 bases in between. The germline V gene encodes CDR1 ENHRY and CDR2 SYGVKD. The CDR3 consists of 11 residues. CDR3 protein: CASARNTEAFF. DNA of the CDR3: TGTGCCAGCGCAAGAAACACTGAAGCTTTCTTT.

The chain uses TRBV7-6 and TRBJ2-3; D gene uncertain. Trimming removed 5 bases at V and 3 bases at J, with 9 bases between. This CDR3 contains 13 residues. CDR1 SGHVS and CDR2 FNYEAQ come from the germline V gene. CDR3 nucleotide sequence: TGTGCCAGCAGCACCCGTAGGACAGATACGCAGTATTTT. Translating gives CASSTRRTDTQYF.

This chain uses TRBV3-1 (or the pseudogene TRBV3-2) with TRBJ2-6; tentatively, D is TRBD1 or TRBD2 (5 bases each). This CDR3 has 16 residues. The germline V gene has CDR1 LGHDT and CDR2 YNNKEL (reference sequence). V was trimmed by 0 bases and J by 4 bases, leaving 10 bases between them. CDR3 in amino acids: CASSQDVGTGANVLTF. The DNA for the CDR3 is TGTGCCAGCAGCCAAGATGTAGGGACCGGGGCCAACGTCCTGACTTTC.

The chain employs TRBV7-9 and TRBJ2-1, with TRBD2 matching 7 bases. Germline V gives CDR1 SEHNR, CDR2 FQNEAQ (reference sequence). V dropped 1 base and J dropped 7; count of bases not matched to a gene: 13. The CDR3 is 17 amino acids. The CDR3 sequence is CASSLERRTSGGNEQFF. In DNA form, the CDR3 reads TGTGCCAGCAGCTTAGAACGTAGGACTAGTGGGGGGAATGAGCAGTTCTTC.

The chain combines TRBV7-8 with TRBJ1-5; D might be TRBD1 (5 bases). Germline V gene lookup returns CDR1 SGHVS and CDR2 FQNEAQ. The CDR3 has 16 residues. The V and J ends lost 5 bases and 0 bases respectively, with 14 bases between them. CDR3 in amino acids: CASSLRGGYSNQPQHF. The CDR3 nucleotides read TGTGCCAGCAGCCTCCGGGGGGGATATAGCAATCAGCCCCAGCATTTT.